The 8 T cell receptor beta chains reported below all come from one sample, sequenced in a study of blood T cell repertoires in COVID-19 (TCRdb year 2020). The library was made by the immunoSEQ multiplex PCR assay. As stored in TCRdb, this immuneACCESS dataset retains in-frame rearrangements with V and J assigned. A fraction of the clones does not appear; measured against another copy, unresolved V genes explain less than half of the discrepancy, and the remainder lacks a known reason. The sample table records about 87,000 clones; approximately 86% of these occur just once. The top ten clones comprise roughly 5.1% of the sample. The sample consisted of peripheral blood. These receptors were obtained from a man in his forties with acute or convalescent COVID-19.

This clone was seen more than once but under ten times. This chain connects TRBV11-2 to TRBJ2-2, with unresolved D. Trimming stripped 3 bases from V and 8 bases from J, with 10 bases between. Germline CDR1 reads SGHAT; CDR2 reads FQNNGV. The CDR3 is 13 residues long. The CDR3 loop reads CASSFLRGGELFF. The DNA of the CDR3 is TGTGCCAGCAGCTTCCTTCGAGGTGGGGAGCTGTTTTTT.

This chain connects TRBV19 to TRBJ1-2; TRBD1 agrees at 9 bases. Germline values: CDR1 LNHDA, CDR2 SQIVND (reference sequence). This CDR3 comprises 13 residues. V lost 4 bases and J lost 5; bases outside the gene matches: 2. CDR3 sequence: CASSRDREYGYTF. Written as DNA, the CDR3 is TGTGCCAGTAGTAGGGACAGGGAGTATGGCTACACCTTC.

The J gene is TRBJ2-3, the V gene TRBV2, with TRBD2 matching 11 bases. Germline assignment: CDR1 SNHLY and CDR2 FYNNEI. The V segment lost 6 bases and the J segment 6 bases; nucleotides outside the gene matches: 11. The CDR3 runs to 16 residues. The CDR3 nucleotides read TGTGCCAGCAGCGACCTTAGCGGGAGGGCGGGGGATACGCAGTATTTT. Translation: CASSDLSGRAGDTQYF.

The chain uses TRBV14 and TRBJ2-5; D is possibly TRBD2 (5 bases). Germline V gene lookup returns CDR1 SGHDN and CDR2 FVKESK. CDR3 length: 12 amino acids. V lost 1 base, J lost 5 bases, and 5 bases lay in between. The CDR3 here is CASSQGRETQYF. Written as DNA, the CDR3 is TGTGCCAGCAGCCAAGGGAGGGAGACCCAGTACTTC.

The rearrangement uses TRBV5-1 and TRBJ1-1; tentative D call: TRBD1 (6 bases). Looked up from germline, CDR1 is SGHRS and CDR2 is YFSETQ. The CDR3 is 17 residues long. The V and J ends lost 1 base and 1 base respectively, with 17 bases between them. CDR3 nucleotide sequence: TGCGCCAGCAGCTTGTTTGGGGGGGCCGGCGAGAACACTGAAGCTTTCTTT. It is translated as CASSLFGGAGENTEAFF.

This clone has a handful of counts. This chain joins TRBV5-4 and TRBJ2-7; D is ambiguous. Germline-derived CDR1 and CDR2 are SGHNT and YYREEE (reference sequence). The CDR3 has 13 residues. V was shortened by 0 bases and J by 6 bases, with 10 bases between the two germline ends. The CDR3 here is CASSLGEQSEQYF. The CDR3 nucleotides are TGTGCCAGCAGCTTGGGAGAGCAAAGCGAGCAGTACTTC.

CDR3 residues: CASGTTTNEKLFF. DNA for the CDR3: TGTGCCAGCGGCACCACAACTAATGAAAAACTGTTTTTT. This chain joins TRBV27 and TRBJ1-4; D is unclear. Germline V gene lookup returns CDR1 MNHEY and CDR2 SMNVEV (reference sequence). Trimming removed 8 bases at V and 0 bases at J, with 7 bases between. The CDR3 is made up of 13 amino acids.

The chain has TRBV6-5 and TRBJ1-1; no reliable D call. Trimming pared 2 bases from V and 4 bases from J, leaving 8 bases between. The CDR3 is 13 residues long. Germline CDR1 is MNHEY and CDR2 is SVGAGI. DNA for the CDR3: TGTGCCAGCAGTTACAGCCGTACCACTGAAGCTTTCTTT. Its translation: CASSYSRTTEAFF.